This TCR beta chain was identified during a study of OX40 agonist ivuxolimab in advanced cancers. Generated by immunoSEQ multiplex PCR, the TCRdb table keeps only in-frame clones and is missing some. The sample yields about 68,000 clones, 85% seen once. V trimming: 5 bases; J trimming: 5 bases; junction bases outside the gene matches: 7. Per germline, CDR1 SGHTA and CDR2 FQGNSA. The CDR3 sequence is 16 residues long. The TCR sequence derives from an adult with an advanced solid tumor such as melanoma, head and neck, liver or kidney cancer. The starting material was CD4+ or CD8+ T cells sorted from blood, obtained in a trial of the OX40 agonist ivuxolimab. The chain combines TRBV7-2 with TRBJ2-5; 14 bases map to TRBD2. For the CDR3, the DNA is TGTGCCAGCAGCCCCATGGGACTAGCGGGGGTTGAGACCCAGTACTTC. Protein sequence: CASSPMGLAGVETQYF.